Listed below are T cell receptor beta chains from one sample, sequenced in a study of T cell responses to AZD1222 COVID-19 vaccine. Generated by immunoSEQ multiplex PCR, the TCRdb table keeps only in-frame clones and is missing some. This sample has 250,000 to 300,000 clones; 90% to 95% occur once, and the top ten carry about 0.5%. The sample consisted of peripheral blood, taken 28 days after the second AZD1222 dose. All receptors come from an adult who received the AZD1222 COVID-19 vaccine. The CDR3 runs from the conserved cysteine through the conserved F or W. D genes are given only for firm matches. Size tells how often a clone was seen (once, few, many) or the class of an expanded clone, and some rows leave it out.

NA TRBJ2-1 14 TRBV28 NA CASLWGGRNNEQFF TGTGCCAGTCTCTGGGGGGGGCGAAACAATGAGCAGTTCTTC
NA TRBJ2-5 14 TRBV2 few CASQRWAEGETQYF TGTGCCAGTCAAAGGTGGGCAGAGGGAGAGACCCAGTACTTC
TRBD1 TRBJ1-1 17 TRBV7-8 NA CASSSDRGLPMNTEAFF TGTGCCAGCAGTTCGGACAGGGGGTTACCGATGAACACTGAAGCTTTCTTT
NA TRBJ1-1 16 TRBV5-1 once CASSPWWGAENTEAFF TGCGCCAGCAGCCCCTGGTGGGGGGCCGAGAACACTGAAGCTTTCTTT
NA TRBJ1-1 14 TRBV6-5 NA CASRPPYMNTEAFF TGTGCCAGCCGCCCCCCCTACATGAACACTGAAGCTTTCTTT
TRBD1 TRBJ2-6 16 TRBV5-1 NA CASTRGPHSGANVLTF TGCGCCAGCACCAGGGGGCCCCACTCTGGGGCCAACGTCCTGACTTTC
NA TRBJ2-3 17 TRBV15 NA CATSSGLLERSTDTQYF TGTGCCACCAGCAGCGGATTACTAGAAAGGAGCACAGATACGCAGTATTTT
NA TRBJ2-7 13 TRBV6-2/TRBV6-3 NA CASSQLMGSEQYF TGTGCCAGCAGCCAACTGATGGGGTCCGAGCAGTACTTC
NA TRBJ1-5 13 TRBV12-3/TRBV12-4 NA CASSFAGDQPQHF TGTGCCAGCAGTTTCGCAGGGGATCAGCCCCAGCATTTT
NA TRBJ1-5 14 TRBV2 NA CASSESTANQPQHF TGTGCCAGCAGTGAATCGACAGCAAATCAGCCCCAGCATTTT
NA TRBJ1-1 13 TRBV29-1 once CSYIRVGNTEAFF TGCAGCTATATCAGGGTCGGGAACACTGAAGCTTTCTTT
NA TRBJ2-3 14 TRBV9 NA CASSVGGEPDTQYF TGTGCCAGCAGCGTAGGGGGGGAACCAGATACGCAGTATTTT
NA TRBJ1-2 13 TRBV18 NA CASSPIGGDGYTF TGTGCCAGCTCACCGATCGGTGGAGATGGCTACACCTTC
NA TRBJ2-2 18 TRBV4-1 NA CASSQEESGLSYTGELFF TGCGCCAGCAGCCAAGAGGAGTCAGGGTTGAGTTACACCGGGGAGCTGTTTTTT
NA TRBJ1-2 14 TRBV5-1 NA CASSLAHGNYGYTF TGCGCCAGCAGCTTGGCCCACGGAAACTATGGCTACACCTTC
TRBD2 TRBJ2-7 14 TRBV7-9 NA CASSPGTTAYEQYF TGTGCCAGCAGCCCCGGGACTACTGCCTACGAGCAGTACTTC
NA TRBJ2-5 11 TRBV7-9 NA CASSLLETQYF TGTGCCAGCAGCTTACTAGAGACCCAGTACTTC
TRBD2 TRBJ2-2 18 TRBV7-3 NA CASRAGLAGAQNTGELFF TGTGCCAGCAGGGCTGGACTAGCGGGGGCTCAGAACACCGGGGAGCTGTTTTTT
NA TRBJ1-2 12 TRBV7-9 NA CASSAGDYGYTF TGTGCCAGCAGTGCTGGGGACTATGGCTACACCTTC
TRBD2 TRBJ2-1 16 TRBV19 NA CASSPLTSGGLNEQFF TGTGCCAGTAGTCCACTGACTAGCGGGGGTTTGAATGAGCAGTTCTTC
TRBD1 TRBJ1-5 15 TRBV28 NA CASSSRQGGNQPQHF TGTGCCAGCAGTTCCAGACAGGGGGGGAATCAGCCCCAGCATTTT
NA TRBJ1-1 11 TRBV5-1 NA CASGDSTEAFF TGCGCCAGTGGGGATAGCACTGAAGCTTTCTTT
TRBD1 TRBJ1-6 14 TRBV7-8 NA CASSFGTGGDPLHF TGTGCCAGCAGCTTCGGGACAGGGGGCGATCCTCTCCACTTT
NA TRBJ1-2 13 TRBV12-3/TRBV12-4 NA CASSLPANYGYTF TGTGCCAGCAGTTTACCCGCAAACTATGGCTACACCTTC
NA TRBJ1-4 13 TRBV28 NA CAARGGANEKLFF TGTGCCGCTAGAGGAGGGGCGAATGAAAAACTGTTTTTT
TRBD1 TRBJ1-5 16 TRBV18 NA CASSPGRQGAGQPQHF TGTGCCAGCTCACCAGGGCGACAGGGGGCTGGTCAGCCCCAGCATTTT
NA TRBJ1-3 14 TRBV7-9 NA CASSLGAGLGTIYF TGTGCCAGCAGCTTAGGGGCAGGGTTAGGCACCATATATTTT
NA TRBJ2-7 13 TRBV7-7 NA CASSLAQGTEQYF TGTGCCAGCAGCTTAGCCCAGGGTACCGAGCAGTACTTC
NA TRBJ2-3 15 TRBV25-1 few CASSAPGSPGDTQYF TGTGCCAGCAGTGCACCGGGTTCCCCGGGAGATACGCAGTATTTT
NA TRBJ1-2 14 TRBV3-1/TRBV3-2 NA CASSQGIGRFGYTF TGTGCCAGCAGCCAAGGGATCGGGCGTTTTGGCTACACCTTC
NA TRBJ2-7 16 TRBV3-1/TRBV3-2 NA CASSQDQERSALEQYF TGTGCCAGCAGCCAAGATCAGGAACGGAGCGCTCTCGAGCAGTACTTC
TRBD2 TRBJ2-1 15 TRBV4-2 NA CASSPLAGDYNEQFF TGTGCCAGCAGCCCACTAGCGGGAGACTACAATGAGCAGTTCTTC
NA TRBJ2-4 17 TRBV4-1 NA CASSHPGTSLAKNIQYF TGCGCCAGCAGCCACCCCGGGACATCACTAGCCAAAAACATTCAGTACTTC
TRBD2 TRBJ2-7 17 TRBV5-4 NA CASSDRLAGGFSYEQYF TGTGCCAGCAGCGATCGACTAGCGGGGGGTTTCTCCTACGAGCAGTACTTC
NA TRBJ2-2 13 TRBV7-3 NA CASSSTGTGELFF TGTGCCAGCAGCTCAACCGGGACCGGGGAGCTGTTTTTT
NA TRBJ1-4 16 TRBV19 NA CASSSLYAGEDEKLFF TGTGCCAGTAGTTCCCTTTACGCGGGAGAAGATGAAAAACTGTTTTTT
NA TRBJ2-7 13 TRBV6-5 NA CASSKQGTYEQYF TGTGCCAGCAGTAAACAGGGAACCTACGAGCAGTACTTC
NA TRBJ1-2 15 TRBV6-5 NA CASSSAGGDTYGYTF TGTGCCAGCAGTTCGGCCGGTGGGGATACCTATGGCTACACCTTC
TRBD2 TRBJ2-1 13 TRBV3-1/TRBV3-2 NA CASSQAGAGIQFF TGTGCCAGCAGCCAAGCAGGAGCGGGAATCCAGTTCTTC
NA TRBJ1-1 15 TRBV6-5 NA CASSYSGGVRTEAFF TGTGCCAGCAGTTACTCGGGGGGTGTAAGGACTGAAGCTTTCTTT
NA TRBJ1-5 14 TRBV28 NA CASSQNMGYQPQHF TGTGCCAGCAGCCAGAACATGGGTTATCAGCCCCAGCATTTT
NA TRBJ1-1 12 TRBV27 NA CASSGQYTEAFF TGTGCCTCGTCCGGACAGTACACTGAAGCTTTCTTT
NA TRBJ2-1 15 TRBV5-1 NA CARSRGGGLYNEQFF TGCGCCCGCAGCCGGGGAGGGGGGCTATACAATGAGCAGTTCTTC
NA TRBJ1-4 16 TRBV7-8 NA CASSLTPSGRDEKLFF TGTGCCAGCAGCTTAACACCCTCGGGCAGGGATGAAAAACTGTTTTTT
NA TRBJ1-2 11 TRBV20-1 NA CSAIAGYGYTF TGCAGTGCTATTGCAGGCTATGGCTACACCTTC
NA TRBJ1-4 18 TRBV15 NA CATSRETTGKVSNEKLFF TGTGCCACCAGCAGAGAGACAACAGGGAAAGTCTCGAATGAAAAACTGTTTTTT
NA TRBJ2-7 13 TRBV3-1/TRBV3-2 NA CASSQAQGGEQYF TGTGCCAGCAGCCAAGCCCAGGGAGGCGAGCAGTACTTC
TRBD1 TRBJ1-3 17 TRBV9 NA CASSVVGDRGPGNTIYF TGTGCCAGCAGCGTAGTGGGCGACAGGGGCCCTGGAAACACCATATATTTT
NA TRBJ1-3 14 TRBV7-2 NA CASSPGGSGNTIYF TGTGCCAGCAGCCCGGGCGGCTCTGGAAACACCATATATTTT
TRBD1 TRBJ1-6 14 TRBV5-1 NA CASTLDRANSPLHF TGCGCCAGCACCCTGGACAGGGCTAATTCACCCCTCCACTTT
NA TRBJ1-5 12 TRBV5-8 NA CASSLAREAQHF TGTGCCAGCAGCTTGGCCAGAGAAGCCCAGCATTTT
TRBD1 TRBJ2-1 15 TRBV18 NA CASSGFDRGYNEQFF TGTGCCAGCTCAGGTTTTGACAGGGGCTACAATGAGCAGTTCTTC